The clone carrying this T cell receptor beta chain has just one count. Its antigen is unidentified. The time point is: 2015-2016 season, 7 days after influenza vaccination. Adults were given seasonal inactivated influenza vaccine, and blood CD4 subsets were sorted before and after vaccination. Non-naive CD4+CXCR5+PD-1+ cTfh were sorted into ICOS+CD38+ and ICOS-CD38- fractions. The data derive from a study of follicular helper T cells after annual influenza vaccination. Broader study findings: ICOS-CD38- cTfh most often held earlier Day 7 ICOS+CD38+ clones.

Only in-frame clones appear in the TCRdb table, and some are missing; sequencing was by immunoSEQ multiplex PCR. The repertoire holds 10,000 to 11,000 clones, approximately 80% seen once, with around 0.43% in the top ten. CDR3 length equals 14 residues. The ends lost 5 bases at V and 5 bases at J; junction bases unmatched: 9. CDR1 SGHRS and CDR2 YFSETQ come from the germline V gene. This clonotype originated in an adult who received the influenza vaccine. The sample in question was CXCR5+ CD38- circulating T follicular helper cells from blood, obtained 7 days after influenza vaccination. Subset of the sample: circulating Tfh, non-naive CD4+CXCR5+PD-1+ (ICOS+CD38+ or ICOS-CD38-). The chain couples TRBV5-1 to TRBJ1-1; 7 nucleotides match TRBD1. CDR3 bases: TGCGCCAGCAGTGGGGGCAGGGGGAGGACTGAAGCTTTCTTT. It codes for CASSGGRGRTEAFF.